The 31 T cell receptor beta chains presented below share a single source sample, sequenced in a study of CD8 T cells in Susac syndrome. The authors reverse transcribed roughly 0.5 to 1 ug RNA with random hexamers. TCRdb independently ran MiXCR on the immunoSEQ multiplex PCR reads; one entry per CDR3 protein. The sample carries approximately 94,000 distinct CDR3 sequences, about 96% recorded once. The sequenced sample was CD8+ T cells from PBMCs. The source of these receptors is a human donor with Susac syndrome.

The chain employs TRBV9 and TRBJ2-6; D is unresolved. The V end lost 2 bases, the J end lost 4 bases, and 7 bases lay between the germline ends. This CDR3 is built from 14 residues. The germline CDR1 and CDR2 sequences are SGDLS and YYNGEE. CDR3 coding DNA: TGTGCCAGCAGCGTGTCTTCCGGGGCCAACGTCCTGACTTTC. Its translation is CASSVSSGANVLTF.

The CDR3 sequence is CSVEDRALAGGPWRETQYF. In DNA form, the CDR3 reads TGCAGCGTTGAAGATCGGGCGCTAGCGGGAGGGCCTTGGAGGGAGACCCAGTACTTC. The chain joins TRBV29-1 to TRBJ2-5; 12 bases align to TRBD2. With 0 bases clipped from V and 5 bases from J, the junction kept 16 bases outside the gene matches. Germline loops: CDR1 SQVTM, CDR2 ANQGSEA. The CDR3 has 19 amino acids. Using reference TRBV29-1 and TRBJ2-5 for the parts outside the CDR3, the full variable domain is SAVISQKPSRDICQRGTSLTIQCQVDSQVTMMFWYRQQPGQSLTLIATANQGSEATYESGFVIDKFPISRPNLTFSTLTVSNMSPEDSSIYLCSVEDRALAGGPWRETQYFGPGTRLLVL.

This clonotype was observed a few times. The chain recombines TRBV9 with TRBJ2-5; TRBD2 is a possible D gene (5 bases). The germline V and J ends were trimmed by 2 bases and 1 base, with 6 bases remaining between them. The CDR3 is 13 residues long. Germline-derived CDR1 and CDR2 are SGDLS and YYNGEE. The chain's CDR3 is CASSVGLQETQYF. Here the CDR3 DNA reads TGTGCCAGCAGCGTCGGACTCCAAGAGACCCAGTACTTC.

This chain connects TRBV7-2 to TRBJ1-1; tentative D call: TRBD1 (6 bases). Trimming stripped 8 bases from V and 10 bases from J, with 17 bases between. This CDR3 is built from 12 residues. Germline values: CDR1 SGHTA, CDR2 FQGNSA. CDR3 protein: CASQGPRGGAFF. The DNA for the CDR3 is TGTGCCAGCCAGGGGCCCCGGGGGGGAGCTTTCTTT.

This sequence joins TRBV29-1 and TRBJ2-3; D remains ambiguous. The V gene lost 5 bases and the J gene lost 3 bases, with 3 bases spanning the gap. CDR1 is SQVTM and CDR2 is ANQGSEA in the germline V gene. This CDR3 contains 10 residues. CDR3 DNA: TGCAGCGTTAAAACAGATACGCAGTATTTT. Translating it yields CSVKTDTQYF.

The chain employs TRBV20-1 and TRBJ2-2; D could derive from TRBD1 or TRBD2 (6 bases each). Between the trimmed V and J ends, which lost 2 bases and 6 bases, there was a span of 16 bases. This CDR3 is 15 amino acids long. Germline values: CDR1 DFQATT, CDR2 SNEGSKA (reference sequence). CDR3 sequence (DNA): TGCAGTGCTAGAAAGGGGGGAGATATAGCCGGGGAGCTGTTTTTT. It specifies CSARKGGDIAGELFF.

The V gene is TRBV24-1, the J gene TRBJ2-7; 9 nucleotides match TRBD2. Germline lookup yields CDR1 KGHDR and CDR2 SFDVKD. The CDR3 sequence is 14 residues long. The trim removed 4 bases at V and 5 bases at J, leaving 5 bases unmatched. The CDR3 here is CATSDAGTSNEQYF. In nucleotides, the CDR3 is TGTGCCACCAGTGACGCCGGGACTAGCAACGAGCAGTACTTC.

The rearrangement links TRBV11-2 to TRBJ2-1, with TRBD1 matching 8 bases. CDR1 and CDR2 (germline): SGHAT, FQNNGV. The V and J ends lost 5 bases and 8 bases, in that order; junction bases with no gene match: 5. This CDR3 contains 13 residues. The CDR3 here is CASSGQGVDEQFF. CDR3 DNA: TGTGCCAGCAGCGGACAGGGTGTGGATGAGCAGTTCTTC.

In DNA form, the CDR3 reads TGCAGTGCCCGGACCGACTCCCGGGACAGGGGGTTTCCCTACGAGCAGTACTTC. Translation: CSARTDSRDRGFPYEQYF. This chain links TRBV20-1 with TRBJ2-7; the match to TRBD1 covers 11 bases. J gave up 2 bases and V 6 bases, and 18 bases lay outside the gene matches. Germline V CDR1 and CDR2: DFQATT, SNEGSKA (reference sequence). This CDR3 is 18 amino acids long.

V is TRBV7-9 and J is TRBJ2-2; no clear D. Deletions cut 6 bases from V and 3 bases from J, with 5 bases between. Germline CDR1 SEHNR, CDR2 FQNEAQ (reference sequence). CDR3 length: 12 amino acids. The CDR3 DNA follows: TGTGCCAGCAGAACAGACACCGGGGAGCTGTTTTTT. Its protein product is CASRTDTGELFF.

The J gene is TRBJ1-6, the V gene TRBV9; TRBD1 might be the D (5 bases). The CDR3 runs to 12 residues. Germline assignment: CDR1 SGDLS and CDR2 YYNGEE. Trimming took 7 bases from V and 9 from J, leaving 11 bases between them. CDR3 bases: TGTGCCAGCGGGTCCGGGACTTCACCCCTCCACTTT. It translates to CASGSGTSPLHF.

The rearrangement uses TRBV6-1 and TRBJ2-7, with D possibly called TRBD1 or TRBD2 (6 bases each). There are 15 residues in the CDR3. V was shortened by 1 base and J by 0 bases, with 10 bases between the two germline ends. CDR1 is MNHNS and CDR2 is SASEGT in the germline V gene. The CDR3 sequence is CASSEVSGASYEQYF. The CDR3, as DNA: TGTGCCAGCAGTGAAGTTTCGGGGGCCTCCTACGAGCAGTACTTC.

This rearrangement joins TRBV27 to TRBJ1-5; D unresolved. Trimming stripped 3 bases from V and 5 bases from J, with 8 bases between. CDR3 size: 13 residues. Germline assignment: CDR1 MNHEY and CDR2 SMNVEV (reference sequence). The CDR3 DNA reads as TGTGCCAGCAGTTTCTCAGCAGATCAGCCCCAGCATTTT. This encodes CASSFSADQPQHF.

The rearrangement links TRBV9 to TRBJ2-3; TRBD2 aligns across 8 bases. This CDR3 region has 16 residues. V lost 2 bases to trimming and J lost 4 bases; unmatched junction nucleotides: 9. Germline V CDR1 and CDR2: SGDLS, YYNGEE. The CDR3 spells CASSVSSGLAADTQYF. As DNA, the CDR3 is TGTGCCAGCAGCGTCAGTTCCGGACTAGCAGCAGATACGCAGTATTTT.

The chain employs TRBV3-1 and TRBJ2-7, with D perhaps TRBD1 or TRBD2 (5 bases each). Germline assignment: CDR1 LGHDT and CDR2 YNNKEL (reference sequence). This CDR3 spans 14 amino acids. Trimming removed 1 base at V and 9 bases at J, with 16 bases between. CDR3 DNA: TGTGCCAGCAGCCAAGTCTTATCCCGGGACGGGCAGTACTTC. Its translation: CASSQVLSRDGQYF.

The rearrangement links TRBV19 to TRBJ2-2, with D possibly being TRBD1 (5 bases). There are 14 residues in the CDR3. V was clipped by 6 bases and J by 3 bases, with 11 bases between them. Germline V gene lookup returns CDR1 LNHDA and CDR2 SQIVND (reference sequence). The CDR3: CASSYGADTGELFF. The CDR3 DNA reads TGTGCCAGTAGCTATGGGGCGGACACCGGGGAGCTGTTTTTT.

The rearrangement joins TRBV20-1 to TRBJ2-7, with D possibly matching TRBD2 (6 bases). There are 13 residues in the CDR3. The germline V and J ends were trimmed by 6 bases and 2 bases, with 14 bases remaining between them. Germline V gives CDR1 DFQATT, CDR2 SNEGSKA (reference sequence). CDR3 protein: CSAQTQRAYEQYF. CDR3 nucleotides: TGCAGTGCCCAAACCCAGCGGGCCTACGAGCAGTACTTC.

The chain carries TRBV4-1 and TRBJ2-7, with 10 bases aligning to TRBD1. Germline CDR1 reads MGHRA; CDR2 reads YSYEKL. The CDR3 has 17 amino acids. J was trimmed by 0 bases and V by 1 base; bases with no gene match: 6. CDR3 DNA: TGCGCCAGCAGCCAAGCCCCGACAGGGGGCTTCTCCTACGAGCAGTACTTC. This codes for CASSQAPTGGFSYEQYF.

V is TRBV3-1 and J is TRBJ2-5, with TRBD2 matching 11 bases. This CDR3 has 19 amino acids. Germline V gene data show CDR1 as LGHDT and CDR2 as YNNKEL (reference sequence). V gave up 4 bases and J gave up 7 bases; unmatched junction bases: 20. Here the CDR3 DNA reads TGTGCCAGCAGCCGAAAATCCCGACCCGGGACTAGCGGCGATAGGACCCAGTACTTC. The encoded protein is CASSRKSRPGTSGDRTQYF.

This chain links TRBV5-6 with TRBJ1-2; D is possibly TRBD1 (5 bases). Germline lookup yields CDR1 SGHDT and CDR2 YYEEEE. This CDR3 has 15 amino acids. Trimming left V 4 bases short and J 4 bases short, with 17 bases between. In DNA, the CDR3 is TGTGCCAGCAGCCCTGGGACTTATCAATCCTATGGCTACACCTTC. Amino acid sequence: CASSPGTYQSYGYTF.

This chain joins TRBV11-2 and TRBJ2-5, with D perhaps matching TRBD2 (5 bases). The V gene's germline CDR1 is SGHAT and CDR2 FQNNGV. The CDR3 is made up of 14 amino acids. Trimming removed 5 bases from V and 0 bases from J, with 10 bases in between. For the CDR3, the DNA is TGTGCCAGCAGCACTAGAGTCCACCAAGAGACCCAGTACTTC. Its translation: CASSTRVHQETQYF.

This clonotype appeared a few times. The genes are TRBV6-2 or TRBV6-3 and TRBJ1-1; D gene uncertain. The CDR3 is 13 residues long. V lost 2 bases, J lost 3 bases, and 7 bases lay in between. The germline V gene encodes CDR1 MNHEY and CDR2 SVGEGT. CDR3 DNA: TGTGCCAGCAGTTACAGGGCGGACACTGAAGCTTTCTTT. Amino acids: CASSYRADTEAFF.

Written as DNA, the CDR3 is TGCAGTGCTAGAGAAGGTACAGCCGCGGAGACCCAGTACTTC. It codes for CSAREGTAAETQYF. The rearrangement links TRBV20-1 to TRBJ2-5; no reliable D call. The CDR3 consists of 14 residues. CDR1 DFQATT and CDR2 SNEGSKA come from the germline V gene (reference sequence). V lost 0 bases and J 5 bases, leaving 13 bases between the germline ends.

The chain joins TRBV20-1 to TRBJ2-6, with D unresolved. The germline V gene encodes CDR1 DFQATT and CDR2 SNEGSKA (reference sequence). This CDR3 is 15 amino acids long. Trimming left V 0 bases short and J 2 bases short, with 8 bases between. In DNA, the CDR3 is TGCAGTGCTAGAGATTGGGGTACTGGGGCCAACGTCCTGACTTTC. This codes for CSARDWGTGANVLTF.

This chain connects TRBV6-5 to TRBJ2-1, with 12 nucleotides matching TRBD2. J was trimmed by 4 bases and V by 0 bases; bases with no gene match: 4. The CDR3 is 17 residues long. CDR1 and CDR2 from the germline V gene are MNHEY and SVGAGI. Here the CDR3 DNA reads TGTGCCAGCAGTTACTCGACTAGCGGGAGTGATTACAATGAGCAGTTCTTC. Translating it yields CASSYSTSGSDYNEQFF.

The rearrangement links TRBV5-1 to TRBJ2-7; D is undetermined. The CDR3 is 12 residues long. Germline V gene lookup returns CDR1 SGHRS and CDR2 YFSETQ. V gave up 4 bases and J gave up 6 bases, with 11 bases separating them. Written as DNA, the CDR3 is TGCGCCAGCAGCCAGGTCCCCTCCGAGCAGTACTTC. The encoded protein is CASSQVPSEQYF.

The chain couples TRBV11-1 to TRBJ2-7, with TRBD2 matching over 15 bases. With 8 bases clipped from V and 2 bases from J, the junction kept 7 bases outside the gene matches. CDR3 length equals 16 residues. Per the germline V gene, CDR1 is SGHAT and CDR2 is FQDESV (reference sequence). CDR3 sequence (DNA): TGTGCCAGCGAGGGACTAGCGGGGGGCCAAGCCTACGAGCAGTACTTC. Translated: CASEGLAGGQAYEQYF.

The chain joins TRBV29-1 to TRBJ2-7; D might be TRBD1 (5 bases). V was clipped by 4 bases and J by 1 base, with 8 bases between them. CDR3 length: 12 amino acids. From germline, CDR1 is SQVTM and CDR2 ANQGSEA. Written as DNA, the CDR3 is TGCAGCGTTGGTCAGGGTTCCTACGAGCAGTACTTC. Amino acid sequence: CSVGQGSYEQYF.

This chain links TRBV6-5 with TRBJ2-5; 7 bases are a match to TRBD2. J was trimmed by 2 bases and V by 6 bases; bases with no gene match: 3. The CDR3 extends over 13 amino acids. The germline CDR1 and CDR2 sequences are MNHEY and SVGAGI. The CDR3 nucleotides are TGTGCCAGCAGGGGAGCGGGACAAGAGACCCAGTACTTC. Its translation is CASRGAGQETQYF.

V is TRBV19 and J is TRBJ1-4; D unclear. Trimming removed 8 bases from V and 11 bases from J, with 15 bases in between. The CDR3 has 12 amino acids. Germline V gene data show CDR1 as LNHDA and CDR2 as SQIVND (reference sequence). The CDR3, as DNA: TGTGCCAGTCTCGGCGGGGAAGGGAAACTGTTTTTT. It specifies CASLGGEGKLFF.

A single count supports this clonotype. The V gene is TRBV27, the J gene TRBJ2-7; TRBD1 matches at 7 bases. Germline CDR1 MNHEY, CDR2 SMNVEV (reference sequence). The V segment lost 3 bases and the J segment 0 bases; nucleotides outside the gene matches: 5. This CDR3 has 15 residues. The CDR3 DNA is TGTGCCAGCAGTTTGAACCGGGACAGCTCCTACGAGCAGTACTTC. This encodes CASSLNRDSSYEQYF.